The clone carrying this T cell receptor beta chain has ten or more counts. Its cognate antigen is unknown. Amplification of TCR beta CDR3 regions was performed using RNA transcripts as template. RT-PCR in the first round (using the HTBI primer set) targeted the TCR CDR3. TCRdb fed the multiplex PCR reads into MiXCR, producing one record per CDR3 protein. The table shows roughly 380,000 distinct CDR3 sequences, with about 18% occurring only once. The data stem from a study of T cells in Graves' hyperthyroidism and ophthalmopathy. Overall study results and limits: Model output signaled ophthalmopathy a median roughly 6.1 months ahead of onset.

V shed 7 bases and J shed 6 bases, with 21 bases lying between them. The CDR3 extends over 16 amino acids. The germline gives CDR1 LNHDA, CDR2 SQIVND (reference sequence). V usage is TRBV19 and J usage is TRBJ2-2, with D perhaps TRBD2 (5 bases). The sequence came from a woman under 30 with Graves' hyperthyroidism. The sample consisted of blood. The CDR3, as DNA: TGTGCCAGTACTTTTGGTGTCGGGGTGCGGGCCGGGGAGCTGTTTTTT. As protein: CASTFGVGVRAGELFF.